The next 13 T cell receptor beta chains were all read from a single sample in a study of T cell responses to AZD1222 COVID-19 vaccine. Method: immunoSEQ multiplex PCR; TCRdb's copy keeps in-frame clones and lacks some. Altogether over 120,000 clones are present, approximately 92% being singletons, with the ten largest covering about 3.7%. The starting material was peripheral blood, obtained 28 days after the second AZD1222 dose. Receptor source: an adult who received the AZD1222 COVID-19 vaccine.

This chain links TRBV6-6 with TRBJ1-5; D gene uncertain. V lost 2 bases and J 2 bases, leaving 10 bases between the germline ends. The length of the CDR3 is 15 residues. Germline V gene lookup returns CDR1 MNHNY and CDR2 SVGAGI (reference sequence). CDR3 bases: TGTGCCAGCAGTTACCCCGGTAGAGGCAATCAGCCCCAGCATTTT. Translated: CASSYPGRGNQPQHF.

V and J are TRBV19 and TRBJ1-2, with TRBD1 matching 7 bases. The germline CDR1 and CDR2 sequences are LNHDA and SQIVND (reference sequence). Losses at the gene ends were 5 bases for V and 4 bases for J; bases not matched to a gene: 7. CDR3 length: 14 residues. CDR3 region: CASSLGTESYGYTF. CDR3 DNA sequence: TGTGCCAGTAGTCTCGGGACAGAAAGCTATGGCTACACCTTC.

This chain uses TRBV19 with TRBJ2-7; 7 nucleotides line up with TRBD2. Trimming removed 9 bases from V and 6 bases from J; junction bases left unmatched: 17. The CDR3 extends over 15 amino acids. CDR1 is LNHDA, CDR2 SQIVND, per germline (reference sequence). CDR3 bases: TGTGCCAGCGCCGACGGGAGCGGGAAATCTCGCGAGCAGTACTTC. As protein: CASADGSGKSREQYF. Combining the CDR3 with reference TRBV19 and TRBJ2-7 gives the whole variable domain DGGITQSPKYLFRKEGQNVTLSCEQNLNHDAMYWYRQDPGQGLRLIYYSQIVNDFQKGDIAEGYSVSREKKESFPLTVTSAQKNPTAFYLCASADGSGKSREQYFGPGTRLTVT.

This clone appeared once. This chain links TRBV5-1 with TRBJ2-1; D tentatively reads TRBD1 or TRBD2 (5 bases each). Between the trimmed V and J ends, which lost 0 bases and 2 bases, there was a span of 21 bases. Germline CDR1 is SGHRS and CDR2 is YFSETQ. The CDR3 is 19 residues long. CDR3 residues: CASSLDPPSEGMPYNEQFF. In DNA, the CDR3 is TGCGCCAGCAGCTTGGATCCGCCTTCTGAGGGGATGCCCTACAATGAGCAGTTCTTC.

The rearrangement joins TRBV25-1 to TRBJ2-3, with TRBD2 as a possible D gene (5 bases). The CDR3 extends over 15 amino acids. V was trimmed by 7 bases and J by 0 bases, leaving 14 bases between them. The germline V gene has CDR1 MGHDK and CDR2 SYGVNS. This CDR3 reads CASTIRSGSTDTQYF. The DNA of the CDR3 is TGTGCCAGCACCATTCGGAGCGGCAGCACAGATACGCAGTATTTT.

Comment on this clone: The identical CDR3 is also encoded by other nucleotide sequences in the sample. The chain has TRBV2 and TRBJ1-1; D call uncertain. Germline CDR1 SNHLY, CDR2 FYNNEI. CDR3 length: 13 residues. Between the trimmed V and J ends, which lost 4 bases and 1 base, there was a span of 7 bases. DNA of the CDR3: TGTGCCAGCAGTGTGGAGGGGAACACTGAAGCTTTCTTT. Its protein is CASSVEGNTEAFF. The full variable domain, completed using reference TRBV2 and TRBJ1-1, is EPEVTQTPSHQVTQMGQEVILRCVPISNHLYFYWYRQILGQKVEFLVSFYNNEISEKSEIFDDQFSVERPDGSNFTLKIRSTKLEDSAMYFCASSVEGNTEAFFGQGTRLTVV.

The chain employs TRBV28 and TRBJ1-2, with 7 bases fitting TRBD1. The CDR3 spans 15 residues. Germline V gene lookup returns CDR1 MDHEN and CDR2 SYDVKM. Losses at the gene ends were 3 bases for V and 4 bases for J; bases not matched to a gene: 8. The CDR3 reads CASSFSGQALYGYTF. In nucleotides, the CDR3 is TGTGCCAGCAGTTTTTCAGGACAGGCCCTCTATGGCTACACCTTC.

CDR3 residues: CASVLERASTDTQYF. The DNA of the CDR3 is TGTGCCAGCGTTCTAGAGCGGGCTAGCACAGATACGCAGTATTTT. The chain employs TRBV28 and TRBJ2-3, with D possibly being TRBD2 (6 bases). The germline V gene encodes CDR1 MDHEN and CDR2 SYDVKM. CDR3 length: 15 residues. Trimming shortened V by 8 bases and J by 0 bases, and 15 bases separated the two germline ends.

The chain is built from TRBV19 and TRBJ1-5; tentatively, D is TRBD1 (5 bases). This CDR3 has 16 amino acids. Germline V lookup: CDR1 LNHDA, CDR2 SQIVND (reference sequence). V lost 4 bases and J 0 bases, leaving 13 bases between the germline ends. CDR3 in amino acids: CASSTRDRYSNQPQHF. CDR3 in DNA: TGTGCCAGTAGTACCAGGGATCGCTATAGCAATCAGCCCCAGCATTTT.

A single count supports this clone. This chain connects TRBV4-2 to TRBJ2-5, with no clear D. With 2 bases removed from V and 5 bases from J, the gap between germline ends came to 12 bases. The CDR3 totals 14 residues. Germline lookup yields CDR1 LGHNA and CDR2 YNFKEQ. The CDR3 reads CASSQSGARETQYF. The CDR3 DNA sequence: TGTGCCAGCAGCCAATCGGGCGCCCGTGAGACCCAGTACTTC.

The CDR3 DNA sequence: TGTGCCAGCAGCTTAGGGGGACAGGGGATAGATACGCAGTATTTT. This sequence encodes CASSLGGQGIDTQYF. The gene calls are TRBV7-6 and TRBJ2-3; 10 bases agree with TRBD1. The germline V gene has CDR1 SGHVS and CDR2 FNYEAQ. The V gene end was trimmed by 1 base and the J gene end by 5 bases; junction bases not matched to a gene: 3. This CDR3 spans 15 amino acids.

The chain combines TRBV11-2 with TRBJ2-1, with D perhaps matching TRBD2 (6 bases). Trimming pared 1 base from V and 10 bases from J, leaving 17 bases between. The CDR3 loop spans 15 amino acids. Per germline, CDR1 SGHAT and CDR2 FQNNGV. Here the CDR3 reads CASSLVRGPGEEQFF. The CDR3 region has the DNA TGTGCCAGCAGCTTAGTGCGAGGGCCGGGGGAGGAGCAGTTCTTC.

The chain joins TRBV28 to TRBJ1-1; 10 bases map to TRBD1. The CDR3 is 16 amino acids. The germline V gene has CDR1 MDHEN and CDR2 SYDVKM. V gave up 5 bases and J gave up 6 bases; unmatched junction bases: 12. This CDR3 reads CASSEKTGTGVSEAFF. Written as DNA, the CDR3 is TGTGCCAGCAGTGAGAAAACCGGGACAGGGGTGTCTGAAGCTTTCTTT.